This entry lists 8 T cell receptor beta chains sequenced from one sample in a study of CD8+ T cells in alopecia areata. Once RNA had been extracted, it was reverse transcribed into cDNA to act as the sequencing template. The table came from immunoSEQ multiplex PCR; TCRdb's copy has only in-frame clones and leaves some out. The sample has 140,000 to 150,000 clones; 45% to 60% are singletons. The sample in question was CD4+ T cells sorted from blood, obtained at week 0. The receptors here all came from a human donor with alopecia areata.

This chain uses TRBV4-1 with TRBJ2-5; D tentatively reads TRBD1 or TRBD2 (5 bases each). V lost 3 bases, J lost 3 bases, and 11 bases lay in between. The germline V gene has CDR1 MGHRA and CDR2 YSYEKL. CDR3 length: 14 amino acids. The CDR3 DNA reads as TGCGCCAGCAGCCAGACCGGGGCTGAAGAGACCCAGTACTTC. Translation gives CASSQTGAEETQYF.

The V gene is TRBV7-9, the J gene TRBJ2-1, with 13 bases that match TRBD2. Germline loops: CDR1 SEHNR, CDR2 FQNEAQ (reference sequence). This CDR3 has 17 residues. The J segment lost 9 bases and the V segment lost 1 base, leaving 9 bases of the junction unmatched. CDR3 sequence: CASSLGGTSGTRGEQFF. The CDR3 DNA sequence: TGTGCCAGCAGCTTAGGAGGGACTAGCGGGACCCGCGGTGAGCAGTTCTTC.

The chain uses TRBV7-9 and TRBJ2-3, with TRBD2 as a possible D gene (5 bases). V shed 3 bases and J shed 6 bases, with 19 bases lying between them. Germline V gives CDR1 SEHNR, CDR2 FQNEAQ (reference sequence). The CDR3 is 16 amino acids. In nucleotides, the CDR3 is TGTGCCAGCAGCTTCCAAACTGGACTGGGAAAGGATACGCAGTATTTT. Protein product: CASSFQTGLGKDTQYF.

The genes are TRBV27 and TRBJ1-2; TRBD1 aligns across 7 bases. V was pared by 6 bases and J by 3 bases, with 10 bases of the junction left unmatched. The V gene's germline CDR1 is MNHEY and CDR2 SMNVEV (reference sequence). The CDR3 spans 15 residues. CDR3 sequence (DNA): TGTGCCAGCAGCCGTACTTGGCAGGGGGACTATGGCTACACCTTC. It codes for CASSRTWQGDYGYTF.

CDR3: CSVEDLIRTSGSGTQYF. The CDR3 coding sequence is TGCAGCGTTGAAGATCTTATTAGGACTAGCGGGTCAGGGACCCAGTACTTC. The chain has TRBV29-1 and TRBJ2-5, with 11 bases aligning to TRBD2. Germline V CDR1 and CDR2: SQVTM, ANQGSEA. The CDR3 has 17 residues. J lost 7 bases, V lost 0 bases, and 13 bases had no gene match.

J is TRBJ2-3 and V is TRBV7-2, with 9 nucleotides matching TRBD2. This CDR3 is built from 15 residues. Germline V lookup: CDR1 SGHTA, CDR2 FQGNSA. V was clipped by 5 bases and J by 2 bases; unmatched bases: 5. CDR3 region: CASSQGGRVTDTQYF. The CDR3 coding sequence is TGTGCCAGCAGCCAAGGCGGGAGGGTCACAGATACGCAGTATTTT.

The J gene is TRBJ2-7, the V gene TRBV7-2, with D perhaps assigned TRBD1 or TRBD2 (5 bases each). The length of the CDR3 is 13 residues. Germline CDR1 SGHTA, CDR2 FQGNSA. The V and J ends lost 3 bases and 6 bases respectively, with 12 bases between them. The CDR3 DNA reads TGTGCCAGCAGCTTCCCCTCGGGGCCCGAGCAGTACTTC. Translated, it gives CASSFPSGPEQYF.

The chain has TRBV9 and TRBJ1-2; 7 nucleotides agree with TRBD1. The CDR3 loop spans 14 amino acids. V was pared by 5 bases and J by 2 bases, with 6 bases of the junction left unmatched. Germline CDR1 is SGDLS and CDR2 is YYNGEE. This CDR3 reads CASSSGTENYGYTF. In nucleotides, the CDR3 is TGTGCCAGCAGTTCCGGGACAGAGAACTATGGCTACACCTTC.